This TCR beta chain was retrieved from a study of graft-versus-host responses after intestinal transplantation. Whole-study context: After anti-thymocyte globulin induction, recipients took tacrolimus and steroids for 3 to 4 years.

Regarding this clone: The target antigen is unknown.

CDR3 length equals 15 residues. The germline V gene has CDR1 SGHNT and CDR2 YENEEA. Clones were sequenced by immunoSEQ multiplex PCR, and TCRdb holds only the in-frame ones, with some missing. The profile shows almost 70,000 clones, roughly 89% of them singletons. Study findings and constraints: GvH clones appeared in recipient marrow, some first in ileum or blood. Early post-transplant HvG declines were associated with peak circulating GvH clone levels. Graft-donor T cell macrochimerism coincided with high graft-versus-host to host-versus-graft clonal ratios in allografts.

This clonotype was obtained from a human patient who received an intestinal transplant, so some T cells may come from the graft donor. This chain links TRBV11-3 with TRBJ2-5, with D possibly matching TRBD1 (6 bases). The last part of the DNA fits TRBJ2-7 better; the J call may be wrong. Material: bone marrow, obtained around 730 days after intestinal transplantation. For the CDR3, the DNA is TGTGCCAGCAGCTTACAGACAGGAATATCCTACGAGCAGTACTTC. Protein product: CASSLQTGISYEQYF.